One and the same sample provided the 4 T cell receptor beta chains below, sequenced in a study of T cells in Graves' hyperthyroidism and ophthalmopathy. RNA transcripts served as the template for amplifying TCR beta CDR3 regions. In the first-round RT-PCR of the TCR CDR3, the HTBI primer set was used. TCRdb ran MiXCR on the multiplex PCR reads and lists one entry per CDR3 protein. The sample contains about 600,000 distinct CDR3 sequences, 13% to 15% of which appear only once. The sequenced material came from blood. The receptors originated from a woman between 18 and 30 years old with Graves' ophthalmopathy.

This clonotype has at least ten counts. V gene TRBV30 combines with J gene TRBJ2-1, with TRBD2 matching over 8 bases. Looked up from germline, CDR1 is GTSNPN and CDR2 is SVGIG (reference sequence). The CDR3 has 11 amino acids. V lost 3 bases, J lost 9 bases, and 1 base stayed unmatched. CDR3 sequence reads: CAWRAGVEQFF. In nucleotides, the CDR3 is TGTGCCTGGAGAGCGGGAGTTGAGCAGTTCTTC. The entire variable domain, with the rest obtained from reference TRBV30 and TRBJ2-1, is as follows: SQTIHQWPATLVQPVGSPLSLECTVEGTSNPNLYWYRQAAGRGLQLLFYSVGIGQISSEVPQNLSASRPQDRQFILSSKKLLLSDSGFYLCAWRAGVEQFFGPGTRLTVL.

This clonotype was seen at least ten times. Written as DNA, the CDR3 is TGTGCCAGCAGTTTATTAGGGACAGCGAACACTGAAGCTTTCTTT. Its translation is CASSLLGTANTEAFF. The chain employs TRBV28 and TRBJ1-1; 7 bases are a match to TRBD1. The CDR3 runs 15 residues. Looked up from germline, CDR1 is MDHEN and CDR2 is SYDVKM. Germline trimming cut 1 base from V and 1 base from J; bases unmatched to any gene: 3.

As regards this clonotype: Possible read error: a much larger clone is one base away. The conserved final phenylalanine or tryptophan is absent from the CDR3, which likely points to a read error. This chain connects TRBV7-9 to TRBJ2-5; D remains ambiguous. Germline CDR1 is SEHNR and CDR2 is FQNEAQ (reference sequence). This CDR3 has 14 amino acids. V dropped 3 bases and J dropped 2 bases, with 10 bases sitting between them. In DNA, the CDR3 is TGTGCCAGCAGCTTTGGCCAGCATCAAGAGACCCAGTACCTC. Translation: CASSFGQHQETQYL.

This rearrangement joins TRBV5-8 to TRBJ1-1; tentative D call: TRBD1 (5 bases). V was cut by 0 bases and J by 7 bases, with 16 bases left in between. The germline gives CDR1 SGHTS, CDR2 YDEGEE. The CDR3 sequence is 15 residues long. DNA of the CDR3: TGTGCCAGCAGCTTGGTAGGGACTCGGTGGATTGAAGCTTTCTTT. Protein: CASSLVGTRWIEAFF.